What follows describes a single T cell receptor (beta chain). This entry comes from a study of control samples from healthy donors and cancer patients. Per germline, CDR1 GTSNPN and CDR2 SVGIG (reference sequence). V was trimmed by 4 bases and J by 3 bases, leaving 13 bases between them. The CDR3 covers 13 residues. Method: immunoSEQ multiplex PCR; TCRdb's copy keeps in-frame clones and lacks some. The data contain approximately 100,000 clones, more than 75% of them singletons. The rearrangement links TRBV30 to TRBJ2-7; tentative D call: TRBD2 (6 bases). This clonotype originated in a woman between 40 and 55 years old in good health. What was sequenced was blood. CDR3: CAWTVGGGYEQYF. As DNA, the CDR3 is TGTGCCTGGACAGTCGGGGGAGGCTACGAGCAGTACTTC.